The entry below describes one TCR beta chain. An end of the junction does not agree with germline; a read error may underlie this. Profiling relied on immunoSEQ multiplex PCR, and the TCRdb table lists in-frame clones only, not all of them. The table includes tens of thousands of clones, almost 80% detected once. The record originates from a study of T cell responses to AZD1222 COVID-19 vaccine. Germline CDR1 SSHAT, CDR2 FNYEAQ (reference sequence). This CDR3 region has 14 residues. This sequence was found in an adult in good health. This material consisted of peripheral blood, taken on day 0 of AZD1222 vaccination. V usage is TRBV7-7 and J usage is TRBJ1-5; maybe TRBD1 (5 bases). The DNA of the CDR3 is TGTGCTAGCAGCCCCGACAGCGGCAATCAGCCCCAGCATTTT. This encodes CASSPDSGNQPQHF.